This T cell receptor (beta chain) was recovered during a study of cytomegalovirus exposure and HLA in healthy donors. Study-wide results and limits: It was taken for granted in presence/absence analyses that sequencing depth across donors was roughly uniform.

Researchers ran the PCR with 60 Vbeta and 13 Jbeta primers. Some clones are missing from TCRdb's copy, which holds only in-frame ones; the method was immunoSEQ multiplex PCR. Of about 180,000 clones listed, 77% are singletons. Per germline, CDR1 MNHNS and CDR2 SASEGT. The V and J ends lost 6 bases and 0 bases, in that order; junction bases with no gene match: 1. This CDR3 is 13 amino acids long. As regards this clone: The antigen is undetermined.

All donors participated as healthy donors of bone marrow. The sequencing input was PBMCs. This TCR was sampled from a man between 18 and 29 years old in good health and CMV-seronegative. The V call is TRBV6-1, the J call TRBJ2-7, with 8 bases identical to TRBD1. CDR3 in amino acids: CASRTGVSYEQYF. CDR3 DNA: TGTGCCAGCAGGACAGGGGTCTCCTACGAGCAGTACTTC.